Below, 23 T cell receptor beta chains from the same sample are listed, as sequenced in a study of human T cells and chemical hapten exposure. From the RACE reads, TCRdb called clonotypes with MiXCR, one entry per CDR3 protein. The data show 250,000 or so distinct CDR3 sequences, just under 8% seen once. Stated time point: pre-sensitization, week 0. Treatment noted: therapeutic diphenylcyclopropenone sensitization with weekly scalp DPC. Source: whole blood, taken in connection with sensitization to the hapten diphenylcyclopropenone (DPC). These receptors were obtained from a man younger than 35 with alopecia areata. Some clones in this sample may be carry-over from other donors' samples.

This clonotype was detected a few times. The chain carries TRBV7-2 and TRBJ2-1, with 7 bases matching TRBD1. Trimming at V came to 5 bases and at J to 7 bases, leaving 8 bases not matched to a gene. CDR1 is SGHTA and CDR2 is FQGNSA in the germline V gene. The CDR3 runs to 14 residues. The CDR3 loop reads CASSARQGANEQFF. As DNA, the CDR3 is TGTGCCAGCAGCGCCAGACAGGGCGCGAATGAGCAGTTCTTC.

This clonotype was counted between two and nine times. The CDR3 loop is CSALTRGTDSNQPQHF. The CDR3 DNA sequence: TGCAGTGCCCTTACCCGAGGGACAGATAGCAATCAGCCCCAGCATTTT. The chain recombines TRBV20-1 with TRBJ1-5, with 7 positions matching TRBD1. CDR1 is DFQATT and CDR2 is SNEGSKA in the germline V gene (reference sequence). The J segment lost 0 bases and the V segment lost 6 bases, leaving 11 bases of the junction unmatched. The CDR3 extends over 16 amino acids.

This clonotype has just a few counts. The rearrangement joins TRBV7-3 to TRBJ2-1; D not resolved. This CDR3 is 13 amino acids long. From germline, CDR1 is SGHTA and CDR2 FQGTGA. V lost 3 bases to trimming and J lost 4 bases, with 7 bases between them. The CDR3 region is CASSFMGYNEQFF. Written as DNA, the CDR3 is TGTGCCAGCAGCTTTATGGGGTACAATGAGCAGTTCTTC.

This rearrangement joins TRBV27 to TRBJ2-7; D perhaps matches TRBD1 (5 bases). There are 14 residues in the CDR3. The germline V gene encodes CDR1 MNHEY and CDR2 SMNVEV (reference sequence). Trimming shortened V by 7 bases and J by 0 bases, and 13 bases separated the two germline ends. CDR3 nucleotide sequence: TGTGCCAGCACCCCAACAGGCTACTCCTACGAGCAGTACTTC. It encodes CASTPTGYSYEQYF.

The rearrangement links TRBV4-3 to TRBJ2-1, with D maybe TRBD1 (5 bases). The CDR3 has 14 amino acids. Trimming removed 3 bases from V and 6 bases from J, with 12 bases in between. The V gene's germline CDR1 is LGHNA and CDR2 YSLEER. CDR3 loop: CASSQGRLVNEQFF. The CDR3 region has the DNA TGCGCCAGCAGCCAGGGGCGGCTGGTCAATGAGCAGTTCTTC.

This clonotype was seen at least ten times. The chain couples TRBV11-1 to TRBJ2-2; D may be TRBD1 (6 bases). CDR1 is SGHAT and CDR2 is FQDESV in the germline V gene (reference sequence). This CDR3 spans 16 amino acids. Trimming took 3 bases from V and 5 from J, leaving 16 bases between them. CDR3 nucleotide sequence: TGTGCCAGCAGCTTTTTCACAGGGAGTTGGACCGGGGAGCTGTTTTTT. Residues: CASSFFTGSWTGELFF. Looking up the rest from reference TRBV11-1 and TRBJ2-2 gives the full variable domain: EAEVAQSPRYKITEKSQAVAFWCDPISGHATLYWYRQILGQGPELLVQFQDESVVDDSQLPKDRFSAERLKGVDSTLKIQPAELGDSAMYLCASSFFTGSWTGELFFGEGSRLTVL.

A few counts support this clonotype. The gene calls are TRBV7-2 and TRBJ2-1; 13 bases are shared with TRBD2. The V segment lost 4 bases and the J segment 3 bases; nucleotides outside the gene matches: 3. The CDR3 is made up of 16 amino acids. Germline V CDR1 and CDR2: SGHTA, FQGNSA. The CDR3, as DNA: TGTGCCAGCAGCTCGGGACTAGCGGGGCACTACAATGAGCAGTTCTTC. Encoded protein: CASSSGLAGHYNEQFF.

This clonotype occurred many times. V gene TRBV27 combines with J gene TRBJ1-2, with 10 nucleotides matching TRBD1. Germline CDR1 is MNHEY and CDR2 is SMNVEV (reference sequence). This CDR3 region has 15 residues. V was pared by 5 bases and J by 4 bases, with 7 bases of the junction left unmatched. The CDR3 spells CASSGDRGRLYGYTF. The CDR3 DNA reads TGTGCCAGCAGTGGGGACAGGGGCCGCCTCTATGGCTACACCTTC.

This clonotype was seen repeatedly, ten times or more. The chain carries TRBV4-3 and TRBJ2-4, with D hard to call. The CDR3 has 17 residues. With 4 bases removed from V and 1 base from J, the gap between germline ends came to 17 bases. Germline CDR1 LGHNA, CDR2 YSLEER. CDR3 region: CASSPSRSLLAKNIQYF. CDR3 coding DNA: TGCGCCAGCAGCCCTTCACGCAGCCTTCTTGCCAAAAACATTCAGTACTTC.

This clonotype was seen many times. The chain carries TRBV10-3 and TRBJ1-6, with 7 bases matching TRBD1. Germline V gives CDR1 ENHRY, CDR2 SYGVKD. The V and J ends lost 9 bases and 7 bases, in that order; junction bases with no gene match: 12. This CDR3 contains 15 residues. CDR3 in DNA: TGTGCCATTGCTGGACGGACAGGAGAAAATTCACCCCTCCACTTT. Protein product: CAIAGRTGENSPLHF.

The chain uses TRBV5-1 and TRBJ2-1; 7 positions match TRBD1. The CDR3 length is 13 residues. V dropped 2 bases and J dropped 6; count of bases not matched to a gene: 2. Per germline, CDR1 SGHRS and CDR2 YFSETQ. This CDR3 is CASSFGDSNEQFF. DNA of the CDR3: TGCGCCAGCAGCTTCGGGGACAGCAATGAGCAGTTCTTC.

The gene calls are TRBV6-2 or TRBV6-3 and TRBJ2-1, with unresolved D. The CDR3 loop spans 12 amino acids. The V end lost 7 bases, the J end lost 7 bases, and 11 bases lay between the germline ends. CDR1 and CDR2 from the germline V gene are MNHEY and SVGEGT. This CDR3 reads CASTYRWNEQFF. In DNA form, the CDR3 reads TGTGCCAGCACTTATCGGTGGAATGAGCAGTTCTTC.

This clonotype has a handful of counts. The chain carries TRBV10-3 and TRBJ1-6; 7 nucleotides agree with TRBD1. The germline V gene encodes CDR1 ENHRY and CDR2 SYGVKD. V dropped 10 bases and J dropped 5; count of bases not matched to a gene: 2. CDR3 length: 12 amino acids. CDR3 protein: CATTGDNSPLHF. In nucleotides, the CDR3 is TGTGCCACCACAGGGGATAATTCACCCCTCCACTTT.

The V and J genes are TRBV5-1 and TRBJ1-2; 7 nucleotides match TRBD1. Germline values: CDR1 SGHRS, CDR2 YFSETQ. The CDR3 is 13 residues long. V gave up 3 bases and J gave up 8 bases; unmatched junction bases: 7. The CDR3 region has the DNA TGCGCCAGCAGCTCGACAGGGAATGGCGGCTACACCTTC. Translated: CASSSTGNGGYTF.

This clonotype was seen more than once but under ten times. The V gene is TRBV10-3, the J gene TRBJ1-5; D remains ambiguous. V lost 6 bases, J lost 1 base, and 7 bases lay in between. Germline V CDR1 and CDR2: ENHRY, SYGVKD. The CDR3 length is 13 residues. CDR3 protein: CAIRGGSNQPQHF. CDR3 sequence (DNA): TGTGCCATCAGAGGAGGCAGCAATCAGCCCCAGCATTTT.

Many counts were recorded for this clonotype. The chain joins TRBV9 to TRBJ2-1, with a weak D call TRBD1 (6 bases). V lost 0 bases and J lost 3, with 7 bases in between. The CDR3 has 14 residues. CDR1 is SGDLS and CDR2 is YYNGEE in the germline V gene. The CDR3 spells CASSVAGDYNEQFF. CDR3 nucleotides: TGTGCCAGCAGCGTAGCAGGGGACTACAATGAGCAGTTCTTC.

This clonotype was observed at least ten times. The V and J genes are TRBV7-9 and TRBJ1-4; TRBD1 matches at 7 bases. Per the germline V gene, CDR1 is SEHNR and CDR2 is FQNEAQ (reference sequence). Trimming at V came to 6 bases and at J to 7 bases, leaving 5 bases not matched to a gene. The CDR3 is made up of 13 amino acids. CDR3 DNA sequence: TGTGCCAGCAGGGGTAGGGGGCCTGAAAAACTGTTTTTT. This sequence encodes CASRGRGPEKLFF.

CDR3 protein: CSARKTGDLNNQPQHF. The CDR3 nucleotides are TGCAGTGCTAGGAAGACAGGGGATTTAAACAATCAGCCCCAGCATTTT. V and J are TRBV20-1 and TRBJ1-5; 8 bases map to TRBD1. V shed 3 bases, J shed 3 bases, and the junction held 10 bases outside the gene matches. Germline CDR1 DFQATT, CDR2 SNEGSKA (reference sequence). The CDR3 is made up of 16 amino acids.

This chain connects TRBV9 to TRBJ2-7; 9 nucleotides line up with TRBD1. Germline V CDR1 and CDR2: SGDLS, YYNGEE. This CDR3 comprises 15 residues. Trimming removed 5 bases from V and 2 bases from J; junction bases left unmatched: 8. The CDR3 protein is CASRIQGALPYEQYV. As DNA, the CDR3 is TGTGCCAGCAGAATACAGGGGGCGCTTCCCTACGAGCAGTACGTC.

The chain is built from TRBV18 and TRBJ1-1; possibly TRBD1 for D (5 bases). CDR1 and CDR2 (germline): KGHSH, LQKENI. Trimming stripped 1 base from V and 4 bases from J, with 10 bases between. The CDR3 sequence is 14 residues long. In DNA, the CDR3 is TGTGCCAGCTCACCACAGGGGTTAGGCACTGAAGCTTTCTTT. Translated, it gives CASSPQGLGTEAFF.

This clonotype came up many times. The chain couples TRBV12-3 or TRBV12-4 to TRBJ1-2; 7 nucleotides align to TRBD1. J was trimmed by 11 bases and V by 5 bases; bases with no gene match: 8. The CDR3 is 12 amino acids. CDR3 region: CASSPRRGRYTF. The CDR3 nucleotides read TGTGCCAGCAGTCCCCGGAGGGGGCGATACACCTTC.

The table lists this clonotype with many counts. J is TRBJ1-5 and V is TRBV20-1; no reliable D call. This CDR3 contains 17 residues. Trimming left V 4 bases short and J 3 bases short, with 22 bases between. Germline V gene sequence: CDR1 DFQATT, CDR2 SNEGSKA (reference sequence). The CDR3 here is CSAKSFSGDPINQPQHF. In DNA form, the CDR3 reads TGCAGTGCTAAATCCTTTTCAGGAGACCCGATCAATCAGCCCCAGCATTTT.

This clonotype was seen ten or more times. The chain carries TRBV4-1 and TRBJ2-3, with 8 bases fitting TRBD2. The junction had 10 bases not matched to a gene; V was cut back by 4 bases and J by 1 base. Germline CDR1 is MGHRA and CDR2 is YSYEKL. This CDR3 spans 17 amino acids. CDR3 in DNA: TGCGCCAGCAGCCGGAGCAAACGGGGGGGAGGCACAGATACGCAGTATTTT. It yields the protein CASSRSKRGGGTDTQYF.